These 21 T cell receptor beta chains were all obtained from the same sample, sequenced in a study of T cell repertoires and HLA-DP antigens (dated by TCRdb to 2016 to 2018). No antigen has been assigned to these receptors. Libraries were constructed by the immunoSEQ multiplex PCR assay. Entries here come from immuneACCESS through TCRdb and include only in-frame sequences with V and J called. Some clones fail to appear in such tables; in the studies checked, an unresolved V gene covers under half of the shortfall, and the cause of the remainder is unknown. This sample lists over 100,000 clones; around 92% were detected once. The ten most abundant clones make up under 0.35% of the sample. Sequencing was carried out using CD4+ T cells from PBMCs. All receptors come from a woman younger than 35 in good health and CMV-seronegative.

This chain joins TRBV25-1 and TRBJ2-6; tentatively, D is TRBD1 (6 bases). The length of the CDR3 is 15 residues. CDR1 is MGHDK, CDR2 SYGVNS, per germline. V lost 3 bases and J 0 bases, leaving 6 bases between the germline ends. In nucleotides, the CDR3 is TGTGCCAGCAGTGAGGGGGCCTCTGGGGCCAACGTCCTGACTTTC. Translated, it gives CASSEGASGANVLTF.

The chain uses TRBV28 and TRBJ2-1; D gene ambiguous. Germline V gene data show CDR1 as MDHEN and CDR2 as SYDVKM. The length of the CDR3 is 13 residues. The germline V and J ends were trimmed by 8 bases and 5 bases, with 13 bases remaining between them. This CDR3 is CASDGRNNNEQFF. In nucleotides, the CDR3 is TGTGCCAGCGATGGGCGGAATAACAATGAGCAGTTCTTC.

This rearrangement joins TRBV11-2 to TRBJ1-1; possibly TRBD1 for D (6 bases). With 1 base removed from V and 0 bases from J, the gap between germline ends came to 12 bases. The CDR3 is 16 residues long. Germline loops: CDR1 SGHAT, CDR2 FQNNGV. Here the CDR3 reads CASSLGGGRVNTEAFF. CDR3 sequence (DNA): TGTGCCAGCAGCTTAGGGGGGGGGCGCGTGAACACTGAAGCTTTCTTT.

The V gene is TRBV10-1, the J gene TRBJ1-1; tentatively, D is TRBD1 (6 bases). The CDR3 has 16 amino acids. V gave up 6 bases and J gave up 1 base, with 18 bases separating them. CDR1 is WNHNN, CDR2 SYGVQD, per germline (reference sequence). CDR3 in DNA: TGCGCCAGCAGGGACGACGACAGGTCGGGGAACACTGAAGCTTTCTTT. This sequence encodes CASRDDDRSGNTEAFF.

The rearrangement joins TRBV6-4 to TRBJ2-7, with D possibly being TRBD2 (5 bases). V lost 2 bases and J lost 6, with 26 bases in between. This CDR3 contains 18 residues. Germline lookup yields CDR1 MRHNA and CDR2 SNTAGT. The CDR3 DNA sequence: TGTGCCAGCAGTGACCCCCCCGGGAAACTCTCCCCACTATGCGAGCAGTACGTC. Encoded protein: CASSDPPGKLSPLCEQYV.

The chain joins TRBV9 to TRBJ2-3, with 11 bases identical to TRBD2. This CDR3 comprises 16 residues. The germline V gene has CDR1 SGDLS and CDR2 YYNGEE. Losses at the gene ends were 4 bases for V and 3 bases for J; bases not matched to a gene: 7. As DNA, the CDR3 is TGTGCCAGCAGCTCGGGACTAGCGGACTCAACAGATACGCAGTATTTT. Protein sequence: CASSSGLADSTDTQYF.

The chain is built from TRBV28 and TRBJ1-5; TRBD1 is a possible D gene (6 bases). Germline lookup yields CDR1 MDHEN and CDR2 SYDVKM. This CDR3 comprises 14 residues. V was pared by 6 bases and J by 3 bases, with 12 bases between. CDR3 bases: TGTGCCAGCAGGAAAGGGGGTTTCAATCAGCCCCAGCATTTT. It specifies CASRKGGFNQPQHF.

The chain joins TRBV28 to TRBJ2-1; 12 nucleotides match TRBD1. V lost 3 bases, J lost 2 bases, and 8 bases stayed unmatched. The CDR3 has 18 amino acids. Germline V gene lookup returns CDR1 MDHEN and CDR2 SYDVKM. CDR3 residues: CASSFRDRGRGPYNEQFF. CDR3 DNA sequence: TGTGCCAGCAGTTTTCGGGACAGGGGGCGAGGTCCCTACAATGAGCAGTTCTTC.

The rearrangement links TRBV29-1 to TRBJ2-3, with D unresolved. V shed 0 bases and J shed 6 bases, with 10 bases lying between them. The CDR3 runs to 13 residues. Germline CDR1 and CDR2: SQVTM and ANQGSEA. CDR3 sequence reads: CSVEDRARDTQYF. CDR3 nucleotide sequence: TGCAGCGTTGAAGACCGAGCTAGGGATACGCAGTATTTT.

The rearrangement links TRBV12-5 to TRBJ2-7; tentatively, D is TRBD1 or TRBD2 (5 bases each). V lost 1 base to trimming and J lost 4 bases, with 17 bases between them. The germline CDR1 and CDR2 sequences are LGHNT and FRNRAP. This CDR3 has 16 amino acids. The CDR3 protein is CASGLDRDRRFYEQYV. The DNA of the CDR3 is TGTGCTAGTGGTTTGGACCGGGACCGCCGCTTTTACGAGCAGTACGTC.

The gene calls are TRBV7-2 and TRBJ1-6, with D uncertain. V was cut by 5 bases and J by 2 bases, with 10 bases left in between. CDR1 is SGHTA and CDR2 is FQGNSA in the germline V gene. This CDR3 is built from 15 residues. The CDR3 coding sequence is TGTGCCAGCAGCGTTCTCAACCCCTATAATTCACCCCTCCACTTT. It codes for CASSVLNPYNSPLHF.

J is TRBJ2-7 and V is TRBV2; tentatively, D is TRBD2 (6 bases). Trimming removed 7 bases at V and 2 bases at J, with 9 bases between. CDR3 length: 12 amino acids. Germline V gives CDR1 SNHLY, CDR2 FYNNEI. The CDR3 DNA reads TGTGCCAGCAAGGAGGGGCCCTACGAGCAGTACTTC. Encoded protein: CASKEGPYEQYF.

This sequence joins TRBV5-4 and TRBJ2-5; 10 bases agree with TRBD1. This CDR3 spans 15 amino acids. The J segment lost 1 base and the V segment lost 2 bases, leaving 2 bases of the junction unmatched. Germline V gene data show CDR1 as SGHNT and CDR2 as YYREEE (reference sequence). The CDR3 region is CASSLRTGGQETQYF. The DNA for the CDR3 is TGTGCCAGCAGCTTACGGACAGGGGGCCAAGAGACCCAGTACTTC. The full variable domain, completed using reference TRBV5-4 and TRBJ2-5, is ETGVTQSPTHLIKTRGQQVTLRCSSQSGHNTVSWYQQALGQGPQFIFQYYREEENGRGNFPPRFSGLQFPNYSSELNVNALELDDSALYLCASSLRTGGQETQYFGPGTRLLVL.

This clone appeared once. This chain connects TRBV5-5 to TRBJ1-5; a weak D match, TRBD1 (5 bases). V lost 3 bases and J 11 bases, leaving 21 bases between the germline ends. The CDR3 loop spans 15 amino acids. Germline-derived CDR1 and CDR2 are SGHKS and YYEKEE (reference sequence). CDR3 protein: CASSSEGLPAESQHF. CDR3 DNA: TGTGCCAGCAGCTCTGAGGGACTTCCCGCGGAGTCCCAGCATTTT.

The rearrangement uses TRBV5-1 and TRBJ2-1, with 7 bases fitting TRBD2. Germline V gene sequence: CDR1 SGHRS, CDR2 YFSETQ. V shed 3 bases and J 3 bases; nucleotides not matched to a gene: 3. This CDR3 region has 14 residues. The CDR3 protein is CASSSSGDYNEQFF. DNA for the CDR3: TGCGCCAGCAGCTCGAGCGGGGACTACAATGAGCAGTTCTTC.

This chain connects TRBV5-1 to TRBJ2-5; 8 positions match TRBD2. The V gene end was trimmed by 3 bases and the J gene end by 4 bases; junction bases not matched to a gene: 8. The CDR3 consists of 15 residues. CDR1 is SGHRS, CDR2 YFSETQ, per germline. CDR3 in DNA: TGCGCCAGCAGCTCCGGGGGGGCCGTTCTAGAGACCCAGTACTTC. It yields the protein CASSSGGAVLETQYF. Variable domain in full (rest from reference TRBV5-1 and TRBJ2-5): KAGVTQTPRYLIKTRGQQVTLSCSPISGHRSVSWYQQTPGQGLQFLFEYFSETQRNKGNFPGRFSGRQFSNSRSEMNVSTLELGDSALYLCASSSGGAVLETQYFGPGTRLLVL.

CDR3 nucleotide sequence: TGTGCCAGCAGTTTGGCGGGAGGTCCCTACAATGAGCAGTTCTTC. Its translation: CASSLAGGPYNEQFF. This sequence joins TRBV28 and TRBJ2-1, with 8 bases lining up with TRBD2. The germline V gene encodes CDR1 MDHEN and CDR2 SYDVKM. J gave up 2 bases and V 3 bases, and 3 bases lay outside the gene matches. This CDR3 has 15 amino acids.

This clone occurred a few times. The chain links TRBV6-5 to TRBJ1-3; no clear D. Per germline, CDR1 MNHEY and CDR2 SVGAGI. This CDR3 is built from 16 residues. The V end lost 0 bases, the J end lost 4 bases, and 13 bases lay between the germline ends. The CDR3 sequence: CASSYSRPEKGNTIYF. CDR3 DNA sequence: TGTGCCAGCAGTTACTCGAGGCCGGAAAAAGGAAACACCATATATTTT.

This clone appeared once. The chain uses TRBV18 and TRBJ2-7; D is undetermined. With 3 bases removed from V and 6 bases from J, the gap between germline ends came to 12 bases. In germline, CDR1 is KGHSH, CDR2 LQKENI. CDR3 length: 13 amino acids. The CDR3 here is CASSPNGAGEQYV. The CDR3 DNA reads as TGTGCCAGCTCACCGAATGGAGCTGGCGAGCAGTACGTC.

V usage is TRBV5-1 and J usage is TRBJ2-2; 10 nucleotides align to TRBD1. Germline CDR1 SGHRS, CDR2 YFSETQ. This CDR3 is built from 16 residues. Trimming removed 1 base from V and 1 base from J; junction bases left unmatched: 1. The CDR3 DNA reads TGCGCCAGCAGCTTGCGGGACAGGGGGAACACCGGGGAGCTGTTTTTT. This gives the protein CASSLRDRGNTGELFF.

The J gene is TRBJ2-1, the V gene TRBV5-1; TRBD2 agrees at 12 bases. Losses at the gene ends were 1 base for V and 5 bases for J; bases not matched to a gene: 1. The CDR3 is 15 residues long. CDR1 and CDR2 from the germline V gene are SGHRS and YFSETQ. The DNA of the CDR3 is TGCGCCAGCAGCTTGACTAGCGGGGGGAACAATGAGCAGTTCTTC. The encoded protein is CASSLTSGGNNEQFF.